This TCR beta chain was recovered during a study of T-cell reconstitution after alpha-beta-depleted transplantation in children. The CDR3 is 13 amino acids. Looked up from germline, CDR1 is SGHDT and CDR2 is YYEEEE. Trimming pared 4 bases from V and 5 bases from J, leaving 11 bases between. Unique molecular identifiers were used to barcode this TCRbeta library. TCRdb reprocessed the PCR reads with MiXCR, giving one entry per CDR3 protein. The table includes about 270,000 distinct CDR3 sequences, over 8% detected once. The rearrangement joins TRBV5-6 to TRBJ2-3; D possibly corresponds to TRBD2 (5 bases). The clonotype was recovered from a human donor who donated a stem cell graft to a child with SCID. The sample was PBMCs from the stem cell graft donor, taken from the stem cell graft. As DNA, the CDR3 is TGTGCCAGCAGCGTGGAACGGGGAGATACGCAGTATTTT. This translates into CASSVERGDTQYF.